These 32 T cell receptor beta chains originate from one sample sequenced in a study of blood T cell repertoires in COVID-19. The repertoire was sequenced with immunoSEQ multiplex PCR; TCRdb's copy has only in-frame clones and lacks some. The data contain about 120,000 clones, over 75% of them singletons. Sample: peripheral blood. The receptors come from an elderly man with active or convalescent COVID-19.

On this clone: Other DNA sequences in this sample translate to the same CDR3. V and J are TRBV7-2 and TRBJ2-3; 7 bases are a match to TRBD2. The CDR3 has 14 residues. Trimming cost V 0 bases and J 6 bases; bases outside gene matches: 3. CDR1 and CDR2 (germline): SGHTA, FQGNSA. CDR3 loop: CASSLAGGADTQYF. In nucleotides, the CDR3 is TGTGCCAGCAGCTTAGCGGGAGGGGCGGATACGCAGTATTTT.

This clone was seen only once. V usage is TRBV24-1 and J usage is TRBJ2-2, with D perhaps TRBD2 (5 bases). Germline values: CDR1 KGHDR, CDR2 SFDVKD. The CDR3 runs 14 residues. The V end was cut by 5 bases, the J end by 2 bases, with 8 bases between. The CDR3 loop is CATSGPGNTGELFF. CDR3 coding DNA: TGTGCCACCAGTGGACCGGGAAACACCGGGGAGCTGTTTTTT.

The genes are TRBV7-9 and TRBJ2-7, with 9 bases matching TRBD1. The CDR3 contains 14 residues. CDR1 SEHNR and CDR2 FQNEAQ come from the germline V gene (reference sequence). Losses at the gene ends were 3 bases for V and 7 bases for J; bases not matched to a gene: 7. CDR3 protein: CASSFVTGGKEQYF. Here the CDR3 DNA reads TGTGCCAGCAGCTTTGTGACAGGGGGTAAGGAGCAGTACTTC.

This sequence joins TRBV6-4 and TRBJ2-1, with 8 bases matching TRBD2. The CDR3 is 16 residues long. V was pared by 6 bases and J by 6 bases, with 13 bases of the junction left unmatched. CDR1 is MRHNA, CDR2 SNTAGT, per germline. CDR3 in amino acids: CASSLQGLAGSNEQFF. The DNA for the CDR3 is TGTGCCAGCAGCCTCCAGGGCTTAGCGGGGTCCAATGAGCAGTTCTTC.

The CDR3 loop reads CASSVRTSGGQDTQYF. DNA for the CDR3: TGTGCCAGCAGTGTACGGACTAGCGGGGGGCAGGATACGCAGTATTTT. The chain has TRBV6-1 and TRBJ2-3, with 14 positions matching TRBD2. The CDR3 contains 16 residues. Germline V gene data show CDR1 as MNHNS and CDR2 as SASEGT. V dropped 4 bases and J dropped 6; count of bases not matched to a gene: 6.

The chain employs TRBV27 and TRBJ2-7, with TRBD2 matching 8 bases. The CDR3 consists of 14 residues. Germline V gene sequence: CDR1 MNHEY, CDR2 SMNVEV (reference sequence). Losses at the gene ends were 5 bases for V and 4 bases for J; bases not matched to a gene: 7. This CDR3 reads CASSPRAGGYEQYF. The CDR3 DNA follows: TGTGCCAGCAGTCCCAGGGCGGGGGGATACGAGCAGTACTTC.

The V and J genes are TRBV3-1 (or the pseudogene TRBV3-2) and TRBJ1-3; 7 bases match TRBD1. With V trimmed by 2 bases and J by 4 bases, 14 bases remained unmatched. CDR1 and CDR2 (germline): LGHDT, YNNKEL (reference sequence). The CDR3 consists of 18 residues. The CDR3 reads CASSQSAKQGKEGNTIYF. CDR3 bases: TGTGCCAGCAGCCAATCCGCGAAACAGGGGAAGGAAGGAAACACCATATATTTT.

J is TRBJ1-3 and V is TRBV28; 7 positions agree with TRBD1. After removal of 4 bases from V and 3 bases from J, the junction contained 3 bases not matched to a gene. Germline CDR1 and CDR2: MDHEN and SYDVKM. The CDR3 runs to 14 residues. The CDR3 nucleotides read TGTGCCAGCAGTTCCCGACAGGGTGGAAACACCATATATTTT. This encodes CASSSRQGGNTIYF.

This chain uses TRBV11-2 with TRBJ2-1; weak D call: TRBD2 (5 bases). The CDR3 has 13 residues. Trimming removed 5 bases at V and 7 bases at J, with 12 bases between. Germline V gives CDR1 SGHAT, CDR2 FQNNGV. The CDR3, as DNA: TGTGCCAGCAGCCTCGGACTGTTTAATGAGCAGTTCTTC. Protein sequence: CASSLGLFNEQFF.

The chain links TRBV24-1 to TRBJ2-1; 16 bases align to TRBD2. Per germline, CDR1 KGHDR and CDR2 SFDVKD. The trim removed 7 bases at V and 0 bases at J, leaving 5 bases unmatched. The CDR3 length is 18 residues. CDR3 DNA: TGTGCCACCAGCGGGGGACTAGCGGGGGGGAGCTCCTACAATGAGCAGTTCTTC. Its protein product is CATSGGLAGGSSYNEQFF.

The chain employs TRBV10-3 and TRBJ2-7; 8 bases line up with TRBD1. Germline V gives CDR1 ENHRY, CDR2 SYGVKD. V shed 4 bases and J 3 bases; nucleotides not matched to a gene: 8. CDR3 length: 15 residues. The CDR3 nucleotides read TGTGCCATCAGTGTCCGGGACAGGAACGACTACGAGCAGTACTTC. Translation gives CAISVRDRNDYEQYF.

The chain is built from TRBV7-3 and TRBJ2-1, with TRBD2 as a possible D gene (7 bases). V was trimmed by 5 bases and J by 0 bases, leaving 11 bases between them. The CDR3 extends over 15 amino acids. Germline CDR1 and CDR2: SGHTA and FQGTGA. This chain's CDR3 is CASSPGGPSYNEQFF. The CDR3 DNA reads as TGTGCCAGCAGCCCCGGGGGGCCCTCCTACAATGAGCAGTTCTTC.

The V call is TRBV29-1, the J call TRBJ2-1, with D hard to call. Germline V lookup: CDR1 SQVTM, CDR2 ANQGSEA. The CDR3 is made up of 15 amino acids. The CDR3 nucleotides read TGCAGTCCTAAAGAGCCCTCAGCGTGTGACAATGAGCAGTTCTTC. Its translation is CSPKEPSACDNEQFF.

The chain carries TRBV18 and TRBJ1-4; the D gene is possibly TRBD1 (5 bases). The V gene's germline CDR1 is KGHSH and CDR2 LQKENI. V lost 0 bases and J 10 bases, leaving 12 bases between the germline ends. The CDR3 length is 14 residues. The CDR3 spells CASSPPGQGGKLFF. The DNA for the CDR3 is TGTGCCAGCTCACCACCAGGGCAGGGAGGAAAACTGTTTTTT.

This clone appeared a single time. The chain recombines TRBV19 with TRBJ2-1; 7 bases match TRBD1. Germline V gene data show CDR1 as LNHDA and CDR2 as SQIVND (reference sequence). With 9 bases clipped from V and 3 bases from J, the junction kept 5 bases outside the gene matches. The CDR3 runs to 13 residues. CDR3 in amino acids: CASRDSRYNEQFF. As DNA, the CDR3 is TGTGCCAGCCGGGACAGCCGCTACAATGAGCAGTTCTTC. Drawing the rest from reference TRBV19 and TRBJ2-1, the complete variable domain is DGGITQSPKYLFRKEGQNVTLSCEQNLNHDAMYWYRQDPGQGLRLIYYSQIVNDFQKGDIAEGYSVSREKKESFPLTVTSAQKNPTAFYLCASRDSRYNEQFFGPGTRLTVL.

The genes are TRBV5-1 and TRBJ2-5; 11 bases match TRBD2. The CDR3 runs to 15 residues. CDR1 SGHRS and CDR2 YFSETQ come from the germline V gene. J was trimmed by 3 bases and V by 1 base; bases with no gene match: 2. This chain's CDR3 is CASSLSLAGEETQYF. The CDR3 DNA sequence: TGCGCCAGCAGCTTGTCACTAGCGGGAGAAGAGACCCAGTACTTC.

The chain links TRBV5-5 to TRBJ2-1; D possibly corresponds to TRBD1 (5 bases). CDR1 and CDR2 from the germline V gene are SGHKS and YYEKEE (reference sequence). Between the trimmed V and J ends, which lost 4 bases and 7 bases, there was a span of 12 bases. The CDR3 length is 13 residues. The CDR3 spells CASSPTAYNEQFF. In DNA, the CDR3 is TGTGCCAGCAGCCCGACAGCGTATAATGAGCAGTTCTTC.

The V and J genes are TRBV4-2 and TRBJ1-3; D unresolved. The CDR3 has 17 amino acids. The V gene's germline CDR1 is LGHNA and CDR2 YNFKEQ. Deletions cut 4 bases from V and 0 bases from J, with 16 bases between. The CDR3 nucleotides are TGTGCCAGCAGCCCCTCTGCTGGAGTACTCTCTGGAAACACCATATATTTT. Protein: CASSPSAGVLSGNTIYF.

This rearrangement joins TRBV6-5 to TRBJ1-5, with D possibly being TRBD1 (5 bases). This CDR3 contains 15 residues. Germline CDR1 and CDR2: MNHEY and SVGAGI. V shed 2 bases and J shed 4 bases, with 12 bases lying between them. CDR3 in amino acids: CASSYEAGGNQPQHF. The CDR3 DNA is TGTGCCAGCAGTTACGAGGCCGGGGGAAATCAGCCCCAGCATTTT.

V usage is TRBV27 and J usage is TRBJ2-2; tentative D call: TRBD1 (6 bases). Germline CDR1 reads MNHEY; CDR2 reads SMNVEV (reference sequence). The CDR3 loop spans 15 amino acids. Deletions cut 5 bases from V and 0 bases from J, with 10 bases between. The CDR3, as DNA: TGTGCCAGCAGTCTACAGGGCGCGAACACCGGGGAGCTGTTTTTT. It specifies CASSLQGANTGELFF.

V is TRBV10-3 and J is TRBJ2-3; perhaps TRBD1 as D (5 bases). V lost 0 bases and J 8 bases, leaving 15 bases between the germline ends. Per the germline V gene, CDR1 is ENHRY and CDR2 is SYGVKD. The CDR3 has 15 residues. This chain's CDR3 is CAISESLGVGPTQYF. In DNA form, the CDR3 reads TGTGCCATCAGTGAGTCGCTAGGGGTCGGGCCTACGCAGTATTTT.

The chain links TRBV6-1 to TRBJ1-3, with D perhaps matching TRBD1 (6 bases). Germline V gene data show CDR1 as MNHNS and CDR2 as SASEGT. The CDR3 is 16 residues long. V shed 3 bases and J shed 0 bases, with 12 bases lying between them. The CDR3 reads CASSDLRGSSGNTIYF. The CDR3 bases are TGTGCCAGCAGTGATCTTAGGGGGAGCTCTGGAAACACCATATATTTT.

CDR3 sequence (DNA): TGTGCCAGCAGCTTCAGCGGGACTAGAGCAGATACGCAGTATTTT. Residues: CASSFSGTRADTQYF. V and J are TRBV11-3 and TRBJ2-3; TRBD2 agrees at 8 bases. Germline trimming cut 3 bases from V and 4 bases from J; bases unmatched to any gene: 6. Germline V gives CDR1 SGHNT, CDR2 YENEEA. The CDR3 covers 15 residues. The full variable domain, completed using reference TRBV11-3 and TRBJ2-3, is EAGVVQSPRYKIIEKKQPVAFWCNPISGHNTLYWYLQNLGQGPELLIRYENEEAVDDSQLPKDRFSAERLKGVDSTLKIQPAELGDSAVYLCASSFSGTRADTQYFGPGTRLTVL.

The rearrangement joins TRBV6-6 to TRBJ1-2; TRBD1 aligns across 7 bases. The junction had 5 bases not matched to a gene; V was cut back by 6 bases and J by 4 bases. Germline CDR1 MNHNY, CDR2 SVGAGI (reference sequence). The CDR3 is made up of 13 amino acids. CDR3 region: CASRTDRLYGYTF. The CDR3 DNA reads as TGTGCCAGCAGAACGGACAGGCTCTATGGCTACACCTTC.

The chain uses TRBV7-9 and TRBJ2-1; maybe TRBD2 (5 bases). Germline lookup yields CDR1 SEHNR and CDR2 FQNEAQ (reference sequence). The CDR3 contains 15 residues. The germline V and J ends were trimmed by 5 bases and 3 bases, with 14 bases remaining between them. The CDR3 sequence: CASSINTGIYNEQFF. The CDR3 nucleotides read TGTGCCAGCAGCATCAACACGGGGATCTACAATGAGCAGTTCTTC. Using reference TRBV7-9 and TRBJ2-1 for the parts outside the CDR3, the full variable domain is DTGVSQNPRHKITKRGQNVTFRCDPISEHNRLYWYRQTLGQGPEFLTYFQNEAQLEKSRLLSDRFSAERPKGSFSTLEIQRTEQGDSAMYLCASSINTGIYNEQFFGPGTRLTVL.

The V call is TRBV29-1, the J call TRBJ1-5; the match to TRBD1 covers 7 bases. Germline loops: CDR1 SQVTM, CDR2 ANQGSEA. Germline trimming cut 6 bases from V and 6 bases from J; bases unmatched to any gene: 5. This CDR3 has 12 amino acids. The CDR3 here is CSVQGLGQPQHF. The CDR3 DNA sequence: TGCAGCGTACAGGGGCTGGGTCAGCCCCAGCATTTT.

This clone was seen only once. The V call is TRBV5-1, the J call TRBJ2-4, with a weak D call TRBD2 (6 bases). V lost 1 base to trimming and J lost 1 base, with 15 bases between them. The CDR3 consists of 17 residues. The germline V gene has CDR1 SGHRS and CDR2 YFSETQ. The DNA of the CDR3 is TGCGCCAGCAGCTTGAGGGTAGTGGAGGGGGCCAAAAACATTCAGTACTTC. This gives the protein CASSLRVVEGAKNIQYF.

The gene calls are TRBV12-5 and TRBJ2-6, with no clear D. Germline V gives CDR1 LGHNT, CDR2 FRNRAP. Trimming pared 5 bases from V and 0 bases from J, leaving 5 bases between. The CDR3 is made up of 14 amino acids. The CDR3 is CASGLFSGANVLTF. The CDR3 region has the DNA TGTGCTAGTGGTCTCTTCTCTGGGGCCAACGTCCTGACTTTC.

This chain connects TRBV24-1 to TRBJ1-5; D gene unclear. From germline, CDR1 is KGHDR and CDR2 SFDVKD. The V end was cut by 6 bases, the J end by 7 bases, with 12 bases between. This CDR3 spans 13 amino acids. The CDR3 nucleotides read TGTGCCACCAGTCTTCCCCTAGAACAGCCCCAGCATTTT. As protein: CATSLPLEQPQHF.

The rearrangement links TRBV19 to TRBJ2-1, with 7 bases fitting TRBD2. There are 15 residues in the CDR3. The V gene's germline CDR1 is LNHDA and CDR2 SQIVND (reference sequence). V was pared by 5 bases and J by 3 bases, with 7 bases of the junction left unmatched. CDR3 sequence: CASSVRDYIYNEQFF. CDR3 nucleotide sequence: TGTGCCAGTAGTGTCCGGGACTACATCTACAATGAGCAGTTCTTC. The whole variable domain, filled in from reference TRBV19 and TRBJ2-1, reads DGGITQSPKYLFRKEGQNVTLSCEQNLNHDAMYWYRQDPGQGLRLIYYSQIVNDFQKGDIAEGYSVSREKKESFPLTVTSAQKNPTAFYLCASSVRDYIYNEQFFGPGTRLTVL.

This chain links TRBV28 with TRBJ1-1; D remains unclear. This CDR3 contains 13 residues. V dropped 2 bases and J dropped 4 bases, with 8 bases sitting between them. Germline CDR1 reads MDHEN; CDR2 reads SYDVKM. CDR3 residues: CASSLRSPTEAFF. CDR3 nucleotide sequence: TGTGCCAGCAGTTTAAGAAGCCCCACTGAAGCTTTCTTT.

This clone has just one count. CDR3 residues: CASSLPGAGGRDTQYF. CDR3 nucleotides: TGTGCCAGCAGCCTGCCTGGTGCGGGCGGGAGGGATACGCAGTATTTT. V gene TRBV5-4 combines with J gene TRBJ2-3, with 8 bases matching TRBD2. Per the germline V gene, CDR1 is SGHNT and CDR2 is YYREEE (reference sequence). V trimming: 4 bases; J trimming: 6 bases; junction bases outside the gene matches: 13. The CDR3 is 16 residues long.